This is a list of T cell receptor beta chains from one sample in a study of lymphopenia after photon versus proton radiotherapy. Using immunoSEQ multiplex PCR, the repertoire was profiled, and TCRdb retains in-frame clones only, with some absent. This sample has 25,000 to 30,000 clones; roughly four fifths occur once, and the top ten carry approximately 31%. The sequencing here drew on peripheral blood, taken from a patient treated with photon-based radiotherapy. These receptors were taken from a man aged 50-60 years with gastric cancer. Both conserved end residues are trimmed from each CDR3.

J gene | V gene | CDR3 protein
TRBJ1-2 | TRBV27 | ASSFGGNYGYT
TRBJ1-2 | TRBV6-5 | ASSRTGVIYGYT
TRBJ2-1 | TRBV7-1 | ASSSWANEQF
TRBJ1-6 | TRBV11-3 | ASSYGPSYNSPLH
TRBJ1-5 | TRBV15 | ATSRVATGYSNQPQH
TRBJ2-3 | TRBV7-2 | ARGGQGDTQY
TRBJ1-6 | TRBV2 | ASTLIGTGNSPLH
TRBJ1-4 | TRBV7-9 | ASSLRGTVSRATNEKLF
TRBJ1-2 | TRBV10-2 | ATALVLGGVNNYGYT
TRBJ1-2 | TRBV2 | ASSVGDYGYT
NA | TRBV4-3 | ASSGGGDEQY
TRBJ2-5 | TRBV9 | ASSPRLALQETQY
TRBJ1-1 | TRBV29-1 | SVVSGMNTEAF
TRBJ2-7 | TRBV2 | ASSESRTASRYEQY
TRBJ2-5 | TRBV15 | ATSRYREETQY
TRBJ2-6 | TRBV29-1 | SVEGGAGANVLT
TRBJ1-1 | TRBV9 | ASSVGPGRGVEAF
TRBJ2-1 | TRBV7-9 | ASGTLAAGGQDEQF
TRBJ2-2 | TRBV27 | ASKRDSYTGELF
TRBJ2-1 | TRBV7-8 | ASSLGQGWNEQF
TRBJ2-5 | TRBV18 | ASSPGTRPGEETQY
TRBJ1-5 | TRBV19 | ASSEMTGYQPQH
TRBJ1-2 | TRBV7-8 | ASSLRQGAYGYT
TRBJ1-1 | TRBV5-1 | ASRPREIVNTEAF
TRBJ1-6 | TRBV30 | ACAPRTGNNSPLH
TRBJ1-5 | TRBV6-6 | ASSYSSGPQH
TRBJ2-5 | TRBV6-6 | ASSRGDGGQETQY
TRBJ1-1 | TRBV6-5 | ASSYDTLNTEAF
TRBJ2-6 | TRBV19 | ASSNWVLGANVLT
TRBJ1-2 | TRBV5-1 | ASSLGQTYGYT
TRBJ2-7 | TRBV18 | ASSRGSYEQY
TRBJ2-1 | TRBV6-1 | ASSVRTSVGNEQF
TRBJ2-1 | TRBV29-1 | SAIPGDHEQF
TRBJ1-2 | TRBV4-3 | ASSPGQGNYGYT
TRBJ2-3 | TRBV2 | ASNGPGDTQY
TRBJ2-1 | TRBV5-6 | ASSSGTGSVEQF
TRBJ1-2 | TRBV7-8 | ASSLATGGENGYT
TRBJ2-2 | TRBV30 | AWSAGTSGNTGELF
TRBJ1-3 | TRBV30 | AWSRTGTVPGNTIY
TRBJ1-2 | TRBV11-2 | ASSSLDGHRGYT
TRBJ1-5 | TRBV7-2 | ASSLDREQPQH
TRBJ1-4 | TRBV7-9 | ASSFGTHATNEKLF
TRBJ1-2 | TRBV9 | ASSAPLQGSGYT
TRBJ2-1 | TRBV6-4 | ASSDSFYGSQF
TRBJ1-5 | TRBV5-1 | ASSISGTNQPQH
TRBJ1-5 | TRBV27 | ASSGARAGQPQH
TRBJ2-5 | TRBV19 | ASSPSRGVKEETQY
TRBJ1-2 | TRBV6-1 | ASKEGYGYT
TRBJ1-3 | TRBV15 | ATSRDLSSGNTIY
TRBJ2-5 | TRBV5-1 | ASRRDSQETQY
TRBJ1-5 | TRBV7-9 | ASSLPHHDQPQH
TRBJ2-5 | TRBV19 | ASSMGPTRSRETQY
TRBJ1-2 | TRBV14 | ASSSSIRTGPNYGYT
TRBJ2-3 | TRBV9 | ASSRRGGEDTQY